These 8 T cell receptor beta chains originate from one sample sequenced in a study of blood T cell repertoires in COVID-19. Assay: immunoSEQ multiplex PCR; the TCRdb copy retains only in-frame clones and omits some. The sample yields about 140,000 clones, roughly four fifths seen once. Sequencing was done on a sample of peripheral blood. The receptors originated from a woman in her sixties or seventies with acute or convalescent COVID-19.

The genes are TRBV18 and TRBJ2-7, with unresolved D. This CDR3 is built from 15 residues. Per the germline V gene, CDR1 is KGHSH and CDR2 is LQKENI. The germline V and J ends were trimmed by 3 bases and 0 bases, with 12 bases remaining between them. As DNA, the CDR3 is TGTGCCAGCTCACCGGTAATGGTGAGCTCCTACGAGCAGTACTTC. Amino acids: CASSPVMVSSYEQYF. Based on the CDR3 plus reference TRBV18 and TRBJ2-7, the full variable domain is NAGVMQNPRHLVRRRGQEARLRCSPMKGHSHVYWYRQLPEEGLKFMVYLQKENIIDESGMPKERFSAEFPKEGPSILRIQQVVRGDSAAYFCASSPVMVSSYEQYFGPGTRLTVT.

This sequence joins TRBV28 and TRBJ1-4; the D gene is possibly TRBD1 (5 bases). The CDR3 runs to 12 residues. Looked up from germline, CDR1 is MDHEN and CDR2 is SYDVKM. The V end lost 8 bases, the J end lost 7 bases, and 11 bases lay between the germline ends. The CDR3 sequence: CASSGHGEKLFF. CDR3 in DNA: TGTGCCAGCTCCGGACACGGTGAAAAACTGTTTTTT.

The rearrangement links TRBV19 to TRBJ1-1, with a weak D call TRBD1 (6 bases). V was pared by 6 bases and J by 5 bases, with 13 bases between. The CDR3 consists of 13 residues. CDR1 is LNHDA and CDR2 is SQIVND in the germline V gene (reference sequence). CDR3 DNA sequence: TGTGCCAGTAGGTCTGGGGGGGCGACTGAAGCTTTCTTT. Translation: CASRSGGATEAFF. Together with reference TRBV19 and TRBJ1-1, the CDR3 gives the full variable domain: DGGITQSPKYLFRKEGQNVTLSCEQNLNHDAMYWYRQDPGQGLRLIYYSQIVNDFQKGDIAEGYSVSREKKESFPLTVTSAQKNPTAFYLCASRSGGATEAFFGQGTRLTVV.

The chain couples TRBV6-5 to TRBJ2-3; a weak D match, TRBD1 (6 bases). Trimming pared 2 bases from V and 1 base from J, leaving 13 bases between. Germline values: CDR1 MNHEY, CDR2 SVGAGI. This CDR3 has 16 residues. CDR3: CASSYLGTSGTDTQYF. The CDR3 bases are TGTGCCAGCAGTTACCTGGGGACATCCGGCACAGATACGCAGTATTTT.

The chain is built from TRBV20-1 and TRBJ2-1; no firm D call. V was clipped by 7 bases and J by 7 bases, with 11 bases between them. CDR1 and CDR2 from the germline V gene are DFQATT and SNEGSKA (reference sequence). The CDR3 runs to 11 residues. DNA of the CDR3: TGCAGTGTGGCGAGAGGAAATGAGCAGTTCTTC. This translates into CSVARGNEQFF.

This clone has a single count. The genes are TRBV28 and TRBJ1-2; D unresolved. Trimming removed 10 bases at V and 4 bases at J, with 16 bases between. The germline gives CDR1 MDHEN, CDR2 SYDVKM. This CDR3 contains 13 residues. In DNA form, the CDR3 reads TGTGCCACCGATAAGGAGTTTCTCTATGGCTACACCTTC. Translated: CATDKEFLYGYTF.

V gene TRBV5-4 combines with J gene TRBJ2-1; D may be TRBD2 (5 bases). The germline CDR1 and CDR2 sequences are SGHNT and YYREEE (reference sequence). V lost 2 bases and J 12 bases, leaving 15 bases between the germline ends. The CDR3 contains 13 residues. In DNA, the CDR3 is TGTGCCAGCAGCTTCGGTGGTGGGAGTGGGCAGTTCTTC. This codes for CASSFGGGSGQFF.

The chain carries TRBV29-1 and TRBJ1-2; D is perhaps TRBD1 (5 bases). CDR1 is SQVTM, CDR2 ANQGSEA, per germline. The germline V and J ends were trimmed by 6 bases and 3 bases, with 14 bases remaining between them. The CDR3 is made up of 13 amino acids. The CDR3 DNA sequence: TGCAGCGTGAAATCAGGGATTCACTATGGCTACACCTTC. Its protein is CSVKSGIHYGYTF. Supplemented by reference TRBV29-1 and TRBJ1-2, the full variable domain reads SAVISQKPSRDICQRGTSLTIQCQVDSQVTMMFWYRQQPGQSLTLIATANQGSEATYESGFVIDKFPISRPNLTFSTLTVSNMSPEDSSIYLCSVKSGIHYGYTFGSGTRLTVV.